This TCR beta chain was recorded in a study of blood T cell repertoires in COVID-19. For the study at large: The origin of the acute and convalescent COVID-19 samples was the United States, Italy and Spain.

The germline gives CDR1 LNHDA, CDR2 SQIVND (reference sequence). J gave up 6 bases and V 5 bases, and 16 bases lay outside the gene matches. The CDR3 runs to 17 residues. As processed by the authors: It was from reference gene primer amplification that nucleated cell counts were estimated. The assay was immunoSEQ multiplex PCR, and TCRdb's table has in-frame clones only and misses some. For V, J and clone size, that table is used; D and trimming come from the DNA. The sample has 350,000 to 400,000 clones, about nine tenths seen once. Donors were grouped by their self-reported clinical history. Sequencing used PBMCs or T cells enriched from blood (not recorded which). The sequence was collected from a woman in her 40s who had been exposed to COVID-19. The chain couples TRBV19 to TRBJ2-1; 7 bases align to TRBD1. CDR3 nucleotide sequence: TGTGCCAGTAGTCCGGCGCACTTTAGGACAGGAATCAATGAGCAGTTCTTC. Its protein product is CASSPAHFRTGINEQFF.